Only a few counts were recorded for the clone carrying this TCR beta chain. Sample time point: newly diagnosed GD, antithyroid drugs for less than 3 months. Following extraction of RNA from PBMCs, that RNA was used to make the TCR library. Assembly of TCR beta libraries relied on iRepertoire HTBI primers together with Arm-PCR of CDR3 regions. A single record per CDR3 protein comes from TCRdb applying MiXCR to the multiplex PCR reads. The table lists 420,000 or so distinct CDR3 sequences, 16% of them singletons. Germline CDR1 and CDR2: MGHDK and SYGVNS. V was trimmed by 7 bases and J by 0 bases, leaving 9 bases between them. This CDR3 is built from 13 residues. These data are taken from a study of regulatory T cells in long-lasting Graves disease. These same data were also listed under a study on T cells in Graves' hyperthyroidism and ophthalmopathy.

The chain links TRBV25-1 to TRBJ1-1; D is undetermined. This specimen was peripheral blood mononuclear cells (PBMCs), taken at new diagnosis, from a patient treated with antithyroid drugs. This clonotype was obtained from a woman aged 18-30 years with Graves disease. The CDR3 loop is CASTERVNTEAFF. The CDR3, as DNA: TGTGCCAGCACGGAGAGGGTGAACACTGAAGCTTTCTTT.